One sample yielded the 25 T cell receptor beta chains listed below, sequenced in a study of T cell clusters in autoimmune cytopenias (dated by TCRdb to about 2019). For each sample, TRB amplification used about 270 ng of peripheral blood genomic DNA, equal to some 38,000 genome equivalents. Sequencer: Illumina MiSeq. Multiplex PCR with a touch-down protocol amplified TRB rearrangements, with the TRB-A and TRB-B primer pools combined in a single tube. Once TCRdb had reprocessed the reads, it stored one entry per CDR3 protein sequence and supplied no DNA. This sample's records show some 4,800 distinct CDR3 sequences. The ten most abundant clones make up 15% to 20% of the sample. The sequenced sample was peripheral blood. The receptors here all came from a human donor with an autoimmune cytopenia or autoimmune hepatitis (not recorded which).

This clonotype ranks as medium-sized in terms of frequency. This chain's CDR3 is CASVGVTEAFF. The chain combines TRBV6-5 with TRBJ1-1; TCRdb's assignment of TRBD1 cannot be checked, as there is no DNA. Germline CDR1 is MNHEY and CDR2 is SVGAGI. The CDR3 has 11 amino acids.

This clonotype shows up as medium-sized (0.01 to 0.1%) by frequency. The chain has TRBV12-3 or TRBV12-4 and TRBJ2-1; TCRdb's D call of TRBD1 is untestable without DNA. This CDR3 region has 13 residues. The CDR3 loop reads CASINRVGGEQFF.

This clonotype ranks as medium-sized (0.01 to 0.1%) in terms of frequency. This chain joins TRBV6-1 and TRBJ1-6; TCRdb names TRBD1, which stays unverified in the absence of DNA. The CDR3 runs to 14 residues. CDR1 MNHNS and CDR2 SASEGT come from the germline V gene. CDR3 in amino acids: CASSPGQGNSPLHF.

Frequency places this clonotype as medium-sized (0.01 to 0.1%). The V call is TRBV30, the J call TRBJ2-5; no DNA is available, so the TRBD2 call from TCRdb remains unchecked. The CDR3 has 13 amino acids. CDR1 and CDR2 from the germline V gene are GTSNPN and SVGIG (reference sequence). Here the CDR3 reads CAWRKAGLETQYF.

This clonotype is labeled medium-sized based on frequency. V usage is TRBV18 and J usage is TRBJ1-2; TCRdb's D gene call, TRBD1, goes unchecked for lack of DNA. Germline V gene data show CDR1 as KGHSH and CDR2 as LQKENI. The CDR3 length is 15 residues. CDR3 residues: CASSDGQGGSYGYTF.

Judged by frequency, this clonotype is medium-sized. The chain recombines TRBV6-1 with TRBJ1-2; the TCRdb D gene call, TRBD1, has no DNA to confirm it. The CDR3 is 13 residues long. Looked up from germline, CDR1 is MNHNS and CDR2 is SASEGT. The CDR3 loop is CASADRGDYGYTF.

The rearrangement uses TRBV6-5 and TRBJ1-1; TCRdb names TRBD1, which stays unverified in the absence of DNA. The CDR3 runs to 18 residues. Germline CDR1 and CDR2: MNHEY and SVGAGI. The CDR3 here is CASSYRAPGAVMNTEAFF.

The chain employs TRBV7-9 and TRBJ2-5; TCRdb selects TRBD2, and the lack of DNA leaves this call unchecked. This CDR3 region has 18 residues. The germline gives CDR1 SEHNR, CDR2 FQNEAQ (reference sequence). The CDR3 here is CASSERGLAGGGQETQYF.

Frequency places this clonotype as medium-sized (0.01 to 0.1%). This CDR3 is CASSPGQGSSYNEQFF. This chain uses TRBV6-5 with TRBJ2-1; TCRdb selects TRBD1, and the lack of DNA leaves this call unchecked. Germline CDR1 MNHEY, CDR2 SVGAGI. The CDR3 is made up of 16 amino acids.

In terms of frequency, this clonotype is medium-sized. The rearrangement links TRBV6-5 to TRBJ2-1; TCRdb outputs TRBD1, but without DNA this stays unchecked. This CDR3 spans 13 amino acids. Germline CDR1 is MNHEY and CDR2 is SVGAGI. CDR3 sequence reads: CASSQGPYNEQFF.

Measured by frequency, this clonotype is medium-sized. The chain employs TRBV15 and TRBJ1-4; no DNA is available, so the TRBD1 call from TCRdb remains unchecked. The V gene's germline CDR1 is LNHNV and CDR2 YYDKDF (reference sequence). This CDR3 comprises 16 residues. The CDR3 spells CATSRDRGTVNEKLFF.

The rearrangement uses TRBV18 and TRBJ1-1. There are 13 residues in the CDR3. Germline assignment: CDR1 KGHSH and CDR2 LQKENI. CDR3 loop: CASSRTGGVEAFF.

The J gene is TRBJ2-5, the V gene TRBV6-5; the D call from TCRdb, TRBD1, cannot be confirmed without DNA. The length of the CDR3 is 12 residues. Germline assignment: CDR1 MNHEY and CDR2 SVGAGI. This CDR3 is CASSPDPIYQYF.

In terms of frequency, this clonotype is medium-sized. CDR3 region: CASSRGREETQYF. The rearrangement links TRBV18 to TRBJ2-5. This CDR3 is 13 amino acids long. CDR1 is KGHSH and CDR2 is LQKENI in the germline V gene.

The J gene is TRBJ2-3, the V gene TRBV20-1; TCRdb's assignment of TRBD2 cannot be checked, as there is no DNA. Germline assignment: CDR1 DFQATT and CDR2 SNEGSKA (reference sequence). The CDR3 length is 17 residues. The CDR3 sequence: CSARDPVGTSGGDTQYF.

This clonotype shows up as medium-sized (0.01 to 0.1%) by frequency. The chain recombines TRBV6-5 with TRBJ2-5; lacking DNA, the TRBD2 call made by TCRdb goes unchecked. This CDR3 spans 14 amino acids. Germline CDR1 is MNHEY and CDR2 is SVGAGI. The CDR3 loop reads CASSLGLAMQTQYF.

The chain is built from TRBV20-1 and TRBJ2-3; TCRdb names TRBD1, which stays unverified in the absence of DNA. The CDR3 consists of 14 residues. CDR1 is DFQATT and CDR2 is SNEGSKA in the germline V gene (reference sequence). This CDR3 is CSATTGGHTDTQYF.

The chain combines TRBV11-1 with TRBJ2-5; TCRdb proposes TRBD1, but this gene call is untestable without DNA. This CDR3 spans 15 amino acids. From germline, CDR1 is SGHAT and CDR2 FQDESV (reference sequence). The CDR3: CASSHGAGDLQTQYF.

Frequency places this clonotype as medium-sized. The rearrangement links TRBV6-6 to TRBJ2-7; checking the TCRdb D call of TRBD1 is not possible without DNA. This CDR3 has 14 residues. The germline gives CDR1 MNHNY, CDR2 SVGAGI (reference sequence). CDR3 protein: CASGRDKKHPEQYF.

In terms of frequency, this clonotype is medium-sized (0.01 to 0.1%). The rearrangement links TRBV6-5 to TRBJ1-5; TCRdb proposes TRBD1, but this gene call is untestable without DNA. Germline-derived CDR1 and CDR2 are MNHEY and SVGAGI. The CDR3 consists of 15 residues. CDR3 sequence: CASSYRTGGGQPQHF.

Considering frequency, this clonotype is medium-sized. This rearrangement joins TRBV20-1 to TRBJ2-3. In germline, CDR1 is DFQATT, CDR2 SNEGSKA (reference sequence). This CDR3 is 13 amino acids long. The CDR3 here is CSAPVDSTDTQYF.

The chain recombines TRBV12-3 or TRBV12-4 with TRBJ1-4; TCRdb returns TRBD1, unconfirmable since there is no DNA. CDR3 length: 16 residues. CDR3 residues: CASSKYRGPTNEKLFF.

This clonotype is identified as medium-sized from frequency. V and J are TRBV6-1 and TRBJ2-1; the TCRdb D gene call, TRBD2, has no DNA to confirm it. The CDR3 totals 12 residues. Germline V CDR1 and CDR2: MNHNS, SASEGT. The CDR3 loop reads CASSQRNNEQFF.

This clonotype ranks as medium-sized in terms of frequency. The chain uses TRBV27 and TRBJ2-7. The germline gives CDR1 MNHEY, CDR2 SMNVEV (reference sequence). The CDR3 consists of 16 residues. The CDR3 spells CASSLSQVGRVVEQYF.

The chain couples TRBV20-1 to TRBJ2-1; without DNA, the TCRdb call of TRBD2 cannot be checked. The CDR3 is 13 residues long. Germline CDR1 and CDR2: DFQATT and SNEGSKA (reference sequence). This chain's CDR3 is CSALAGGPNEQFF.